This is a list of T cell receptor beta chains from one sample in a study of technical replicates of blood from a few donors. TCRdb's table, derived via immunoSEQ multiplex PCR, lists solely in-frame clones and lacks some. The sample has around 62,000 clones, roughly 98% seen once. Sample: T cells isolated from PBMCs. The receptors were sampled from a human donor in good health. The CDR3 runs from the conserved cysteine through the conserved F or W. Each record gives: CDR3 protein, CDR3 DNA, J gene, D gene, V gene, clone size. The D gene is left open where the match is weak. A row's size may be missing; if present it is once, few, many or a size class.

CASSLGTGYEQYF,TGCGCCAGCAGCTTGGGTACCGGCTACGAGCAGTACTTC,TRBJ2-7,.,TRBV5-1,.
CTGVAKNIQYF,TGCACCGGGGTAGCCAAAAACATTCAGTACTTC,TRBJ2-4,.,TRBV20-1,.
CASSYYGGGTYNEQFF,TGTGCCAGCAGTTACTATGGCGGGGGGACTTACAATGAGCAGTTCTTC,TRBJ2-1,TRBD2,TRBV6-5,.
CASSGNQGSFTEAFF,TGTGCCAGCTCCGGCAATCAGGGGAGTTTTACTGAAGCTTTCTTT,TRBJ1-1,.,TRBV18,.
CASSLELGAQGYTF,TGTGCCAGCAGCTTAGAATTAGGGGCGCAAGGCTACACCTTC,TRBJ1-2,.,TRBV7-9,.
CASSFGTGVGQPQHF,TGCGCCAGCAGCTTCGGGACAGGGGTAGGGCAGCCCCAGCATTTT,TRBJ1-5,TRBD1,TRBV5-1,.
CASSDQRAHTGELFF,TGTGCCAGCAGTGACCAGCGGGCCCACACCGGGGAGCTGTTTTTT,TRBJ2-2,.,TRBV6-1,.
CASSSPGQGNTEAFF,TGTGCCAGCAGCTCGCCCGGACAGGGGAACACTGAAGCTTTCTTT,TRBJ1-1,TRBD1,TRBV5-6,.
CSVGEPSGTGIFVYEQYF,TGCAGCGTTGGAGAACCGTCAGGGACAGGGATCTTCGTCTACGAGCAGTACTTC,TRBJ2-7,TRBD1,TRBV29-1,.
CSVAYGTGGYEQYF,TGCAGCGTGGCATACGGGACAGGGGGCTACGAGCAGTACTTC,TRBJ2-7,TRBD1,TRBV29-1,.
CASTDGGIGDTQYF,TGTGCCAGCACCGACGGGGGGATTGGGGATACGCAGTATTTT,TRBJ2-3,TRBD2,TRBV6-6,.
CASSLDNRVDEQYF,TGCGCCAGCAGCTTGGATAACAGGGTGGACGAGCAGTACTTC,TRBJ2-7,.,TRBV5-1,.
CASSLRGMNTEAFF,TGTGCCAGCAGCTTGAGGGGGATGAACACTGAAGCTTTCTTT,TRBJ1-1,.,TRBV2,.
CASRGAGGKTGELFF,TGCGCCAGCAGGGGGGCGGGAGGGAAAACCGGGGAGCTGTTTTTT,TRBJ2-2,TRBD2,TRBV10-2,.
CACTYLGLAWRETQYF,TGTGCCTGTACTTATTTAGGACTAGCCTGGAGAGAGACCCAGTACTTC,TRBJ2-5,TRBD2,TRBV30,.
CASSFGRGQLTGELFF,TGTGCCAGCAGTTTTGGAAGGGGTCAACTCACCGGGGAGCTGTTTTTT,TRBJ2-2,.,TRBV27,.
CASSSEGQRYEQYF,TGTGCCAGCAGCAGCGAGGGCCAGCGCTACGAGCAGTACTTC,TRBJ2-7,.,TRBV7-9,.
CASSVGAGFQETQYF,TGTGCCAGCAGCGTAGGAGCAGGTTTCCAAGAGACCCAGTACTTC,TRBJ2-5,.,TRBV9,once
CASSEFAGRDYTF,TGTGCCAGCAGCGAGTTTGCGGGGAGAGACTACACCTTC,TRBJ1-2,.,TRBV7-9,.
CASSASPGGQTLMNTEAFF,TGTGCCAGCAGCGCCTCCCCCGGGGGGCAGACTTTAATGAACACTGAAGCTTTCTTT,TRBJ1-1,.,TRBV9,.
CASSPTYSGSPYEQYF,TGTGCCAGCTCACCAACATATAGCGGGAGTCCCTACGAGCAGTACTTC,TRBJ2-7,TRBD2,TRBV18,.
CASSPGGKIPYEQYF,TGTGCCAGCAGCCCGGGAGGGAAAATCCCCTACGAGCAGTACTTC,TRBJ2-7,.,TRBV21-1,.
CASSPGLAGGEQYF,TGTGCCAGCTCACCCGGACTAGCGGGAGGCGAGCAGTACTTC,TRBJ2-7,TRBD2,TRBV18,.
CASSQPTVSYEQYF,TGCGCCAGCAGCCAACCGACAGTCTCCTACGAGCAGTACTTC,TRBJ2-7,.,TRBV4-1,once
CATSREGPGWTFF,TGTGCCACCAGCAGAGAGGGGCCAGGTTGGACTTTCTTT,TRBJ1-1,.,TRBV15,.
CASSLAFGGFGYTF,TGTGCCAGCAGCTTAGCCTTCGGGGGGTTTGGCTACACCTTC,TRBJ1-2,.,TRBV7-9,.
CASSQDRGQGEETQYF,TGCGCCAGCAGCCAAGATAGGGGACAGGGAGAAGAGACCCAGTACTTC,TRBJ2-5,TRBD1,TRBV4-1,.
CATSGGRQGQHEQYF,TGTGCCACCAGCGGTGGGAGACAGGGTCAGCACGAGCAGTACTTC,TRBJ2-7,TRBD1,TRBV15,.
CASSYGQGAGYGYTF,TGTGCCAGCAGCTATGGACAGGGGGCTGGTTATGGCTACACCTTC,TRBJ1-2,TRBD1,TRBV11-1,.
CASSLSLNTEAFF,TGTGCCAGCAGCTTATCTCTGAACACTGAAGCTTTCTTT,TRBJ1-1,.,TRBV11-2,.
CASSVALQGRELFF,TGCGCCAGCAGCGTAGCACTACAGGGCCGGGAGCTGTTTTTT,TRBJ2-2,.,TRBV5-1,.
CASASGGGWEQYF,TGTGCCAGCGCTAGCGGGGGGGGGTGGGAGCAGTACTTC,TRBJ2-7,TRBD2,TRBV6-5,.
CASRPTLGNTEAFF,TGTGCCAGCAGACCTACCCTCGGGAACACTGAAGCTTTCTTT,TRBJ1-1,.,TRBV6-1,.
CASSGGGRLTEAFF,TGTGCCAGCAGTGGAGGGGGCCGATTGACTGAAGCTTTCTTT,TRBJ1-1,TRBD1,TRBV28,once
CASRTRGREQYF,TGTGCCAGCAGGACCAGGGGGCGCGAGCAGTACTTC,TRBJ2-7,TRBD1,TRBV27,.
CASSLGGYGEQYF,TGTGCCAGCAGCTTGGGAGGGTACGGCGAGCAGTACTTC,TRBJ2-7,TRBD2,TRBV7-2,.
CASREGGGGIQYF,TGTGCCAGCAGGGAAGGCGGGGGCGGCATTCAGTACTTC,TRBJ2-4,.,TRBV2,.
CAISKGATDTEAFF,TGTGCCATCAGTAAGGGGGCAACGGACACTGAAGCTTTCTTT,TRBJ1-1,TRBD1,TRBV10-3,.
CASSGGQSSSYEQYF,TGTGCCAGCAGCGGGGGACAATCGAGCTCCTACGAGCAGTACTTC,TRBJ2-7,.,TRBV5-6,once
CASSGQGTDTQYF,TGCGCCAGCAGCGGTCAGGGAACAGATACGCAGTATTTT,TRBJ2-3,.,TRBV5-1,.
CASSFRDYYNEQFF,TGTGCCAGCAGCTTCCGGGACTACTACAATGAGCAGTTCTTC,TRBJ2-1,TRBD2,TRBV11-2,.
CASRSEPNMNTEAFF,TGTGCCAGCAGGAGCGAGCCTAACATGAACACTGAAGCTTTCTTT,TRBJ1-1,.,TRBV9,.
CATSRESNQPQHF,TGTGCCACCAGCAGGGAGAGCAATCAGCCCCAGCATTTT,TRBJ1-5,.,TRBV15,.
CASSLTVYRQFF,TGTGCCAGCAGTTTAACGGTCTACAGACAGTTCTTC,TRBJ2-1,.,TRBV28,.
CASSQVLTLTGPGELFF,TGCGCCAGCAGCCAAGTGTTAACCTTGACAGGGCCCGGGGAGCTGTTTTTT,TRBJ2-2,TRBD1,TRBV4-1,.
CAWSPGAYEQYF,TGTGCCTGGTCCCCCGGAGCCTACGAGCAGTACTTC,TRBJ2-7,.,TRBV30,.
CAWEELRVTEAFF,TGTGCCTGGGAGGAGCTACGGGTCACTGAAGCTTTCTTT,TRBJ1-1,.,TRBV30,.
CASSQVTGEGQPQHF,TGTGCCAGCAGCCAAGTTACAGGGGAAGGTCAGCCCCAGCATTTT,TRBJ1-5,TRBD1,TRBV4-2,.
CASSYSGQGYEQFF,TGTGCCAGCAGCTACTCGGGACAGGGCTATGAGCAGTTCTTC,TRBJ2-1,TRBD1,TRBV11-2,.
CASSGPIPGLNQPQHF,TGTGCCAGCAGCGGCCCAATTCCAGGGTTAAATCAGCCCCAGCATTTT,TRBJ1-5,.,TRBV12-1,.
CASSKDRDYGYTF,TGTGCCAGCAGCAAGGATCGGGACTATGGCTACACCTTC,TRBJ1-2,.,TRBV21-1,.
CASSPGDSRLYGYTF,TGTGCCAGCAGCCCAGGGGACAGCCGATTATATGGCTACACCTTC,TRBJ1-2,TRBD1,TRBV11-3,.
CASSPGQGADGYTF,TGTGCCAGCTCACCAGGACAGGGGGCGGATGGCTACACCTTC,TRBJ1-2,TRBD1,TRBV18,once